These 3 T cell receptor beta chains came from one sample sequenced in a study of blood T cell repertoires in COVID-19. The protocol was immunoSEQ multiplex PCR, while the TCRdb copy is restricted to in-frame clones and leaves out a portion. The sample holds about 480,000 clones, nearly 90% seen once. Sequencing used peripheral blood. These receptors came from a man in his late teens or twenties with COVID-19, enrolled during active disease.

The chain links TRBV7-9 to TRBJ2-2; a weak D match, TRBD1 (5 bases). The germline gives CDR1 SEHNR, CDR2 FQNEAQ (reference sequence). V lost 1 base, J lost 0 bases, and 12 bases lay in between. This CDR3 is 17 amino acids long. The CDR3 bases are TGTGCCAGCAGCTTAGGAGCAGGGTTCACGAACACCGGGGAGCTGTTTTTT. Amino acids: CASSLGAGFTNTGELFF. The complete variable domain, with remaining parts taken from reference TRBV7-9 and TRBJ2-2, reads DTGVSQNPRHKITKRGQNVTFRCDPISEHNRLYWYRQTLGQGPEFLTYFQNEAQLEKSRLLSDRFSAERPKGSFSTLEIQRTEQGDSAMYLCASSLGAGFTNTGELFFGEGSRLTVL.

The CDR3 loop is CASSVERTNTEAFF. CDR3 coding DNA: TGTGCCAGCAGCGTAGAACGTACTAACACTGAAGCTTTCTTT. The V call is TRBV9, the J call TRBJ1-1; D unclear. The germline V and J ends were trimmed by 0 bases and 2 bases, with 8 bases remaining between them. Germline CDR1 SGDLS, CDR2 YYNGEE. CDR3 length: 14 residues.

The rearrangement links TRBV24-1 to TRBJ1-1; D is possibly TRBD1 (5 bases). The CDR3 extends over 12 amino acids. Germline assignment: CDR1 KGHDR and CDR2 SFDVKD. Between the trimmed V and J ends, which lost 5 bases and 7 bases, there was a span of 10 bases. The CDR3 sequence is CATSAGVGEAFF. The CDR3 nucleotides are TGTGCCACCAGTGCGGGGGTTGGTGAAGCTTTCTTT.